This T cell receptor (beta chain) comes out of a study of T cell responses to AZD1222 COVID-19 vaccine. V trimming: 4 bases; J trimming: 6 bases; junction bases outside the gene matches: 8. The CDR3 is made up of 15 amino acids. Germline V gene lookup returns CDR1 KGHSH and CDR2 LQKENI. Profiling relied on immunoSEQ multiplex PCR, and the TCRdb table lists in-frame clones only, not all of them. In the table there are some 150,000 clones, around four fifths of which are singletons. This sample comprised peripheral blood, obtained on day 0 of MenACWY control vaccination. The receptor was isolated from an adult in good health. The chain is built from TRBV18 and TRBJ1-2; 10 bases line up with TRBD1. The CDR3: CASSRSDRGGDGYTF. The CDR3 nucleotides are TGTGCCAGCTCACGATCGGACAGGGGGGGAGATGGCTACACCTTC.